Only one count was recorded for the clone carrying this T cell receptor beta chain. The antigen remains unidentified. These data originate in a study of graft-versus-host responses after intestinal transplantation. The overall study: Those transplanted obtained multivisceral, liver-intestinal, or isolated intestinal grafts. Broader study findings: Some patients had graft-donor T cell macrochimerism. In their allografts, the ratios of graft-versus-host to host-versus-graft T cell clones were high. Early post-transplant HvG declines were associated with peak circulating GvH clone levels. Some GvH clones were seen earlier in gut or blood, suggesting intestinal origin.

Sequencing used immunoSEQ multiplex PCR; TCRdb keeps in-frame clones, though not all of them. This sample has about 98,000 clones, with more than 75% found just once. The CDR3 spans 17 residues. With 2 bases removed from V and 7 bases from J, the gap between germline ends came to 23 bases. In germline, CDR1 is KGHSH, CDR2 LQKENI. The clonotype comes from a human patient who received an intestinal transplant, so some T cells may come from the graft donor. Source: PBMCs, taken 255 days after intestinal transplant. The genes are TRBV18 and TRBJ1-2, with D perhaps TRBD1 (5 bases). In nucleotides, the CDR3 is TGTGCCAGCTCACCAATGGGACTGAACCAAGACGCCCGTGGCTACACCTTC. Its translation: CASSPMGLNQDARGYTF.